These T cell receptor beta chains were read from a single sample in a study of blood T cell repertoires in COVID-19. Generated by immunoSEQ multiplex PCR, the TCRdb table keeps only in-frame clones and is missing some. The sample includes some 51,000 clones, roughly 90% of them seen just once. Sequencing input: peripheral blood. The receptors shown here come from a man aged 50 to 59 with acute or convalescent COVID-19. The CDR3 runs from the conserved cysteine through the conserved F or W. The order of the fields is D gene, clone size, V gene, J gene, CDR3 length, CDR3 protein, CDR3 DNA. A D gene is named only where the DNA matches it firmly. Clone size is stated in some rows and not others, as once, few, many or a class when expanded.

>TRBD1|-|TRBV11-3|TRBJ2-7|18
CASSLDFPGTGITYEQYF
TGTGCCAGCAGCTTAGATTTCCCCGGGACAGGGATAACCTACGAGCAGTACTTC
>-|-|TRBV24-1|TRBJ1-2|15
CATSDNLQNPGGYTF
TGTGCCACCAGTGATAACCTCCAGAATCCGGGAGGCTACACCTTC
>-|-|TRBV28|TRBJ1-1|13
CASSLVVDTEAFF
TGTGCCAGCAGTTTGGTAGTAGATACTGAAGCTTTCTTT
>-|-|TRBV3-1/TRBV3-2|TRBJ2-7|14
CASSQVAQTYEQYF
TGTGCCAGCAGCCAAGTAGCCCAGACCTACGAGCAGTACTTC
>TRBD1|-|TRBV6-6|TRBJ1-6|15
CASSRPTGARSPLHF
TGTGCCAGCAGTCGACCGACAGGGGCGCGATCACCCCTCCACTTT
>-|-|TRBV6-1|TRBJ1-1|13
CASSDRVNTEAFF
TGTGCCAGCAGTGACAGGGTGAACACTGAAGCTTTCTTT
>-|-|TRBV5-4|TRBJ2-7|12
CASSRGPYEQYF
TGTGCCAGCAGCCGAGGTCCGTACGAGCAGTACTTC
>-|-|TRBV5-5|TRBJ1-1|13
CASSLEQGIEAFF
TGTGCCAGCAGCTTGGAACAGGGAATTGAAGCTTTCTTT
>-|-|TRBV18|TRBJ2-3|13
CASSPVGTDTQYF
TGTGCCAGCTCACCGGTAGGCACAGATACGCAGTATTTT
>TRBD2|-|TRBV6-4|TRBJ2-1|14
CASSELAGIYEQFF
TGTGCCAGCAGTGAGTTAGCGGGGATCTATGAGCAGTTCTTC
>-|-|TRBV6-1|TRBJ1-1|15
CASSERSLAYTEAFF
TGTGCCAGCAGTGAAAGGTCCCTAGCCTACACTGAAGCTTTCTTT
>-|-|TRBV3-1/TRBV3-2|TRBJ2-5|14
CASSQGKEGETQYF
TGTGCCAGCAGCCAAGGGAAGGAGGGAGAGACCCAGTACTTC
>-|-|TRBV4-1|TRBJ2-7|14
CASSQANQGYEQYF
TGCGCCAGCAGCCAAGCGAACCAGGGTTACGAGCAGTACTTC
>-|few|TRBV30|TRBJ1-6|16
CAWSFRGSSYNSPLHF
TGTGCCTGGAGTTTTAGAGGGAGCTCCTATAATTCACCCCTCCACTTT
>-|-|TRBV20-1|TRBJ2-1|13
CSASRSPGNEQFF
TGCAGTGCTAGTCGATCCCCAGGTAATGAGCAGTTCTTC
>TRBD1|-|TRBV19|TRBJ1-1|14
CASRGTVPNTEAFF
TGTGCCAGTAGGGGGACAGTTCCGAACACTGAAGCTTTCTTT
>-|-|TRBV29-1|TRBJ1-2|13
CSVEWREGYGYTF
TGCAGCGTTGAATGGCGGGAGGGCTATGGCTACACCTTC
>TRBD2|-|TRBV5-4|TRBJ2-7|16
CASSDLLAGASYEQYF
TGTGCCAGCAGCGACTTACTAGCGGGGGCGTCCTACGAGCAGTACTTC
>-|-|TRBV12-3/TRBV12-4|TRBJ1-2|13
CASSSGQIYGYTF
TGTGCCAGCAGTTCAGGACAGATCTATGGCTACACCTTC
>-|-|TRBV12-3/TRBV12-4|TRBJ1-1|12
CASSFRNTEAFF
TGTGCCAGCAGTTTTCGGAACACTGAAGCTTTCTTT
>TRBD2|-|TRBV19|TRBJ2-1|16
CASSHPGGIIPNEQFF
TGTGCCAGTAGTCACCCGGGGGGGATTATCCCCAATGAGCAGTTCTTC
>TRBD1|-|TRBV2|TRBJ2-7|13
CASTRQGIYEQYF
TGTGCCAGCACCCGACAGGGGATCTACGAGCAGTACTTC
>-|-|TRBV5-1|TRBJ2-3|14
CASSLEAGTDTQYF
TGCGCCAGCAGCTTGGAGGCGGGGACAGATACGCAGTATTTT
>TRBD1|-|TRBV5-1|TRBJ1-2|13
CASSYDREDGYTF
TGCGCCAGCAGCTACGACAGGGAAGATGGCTACACCTTC
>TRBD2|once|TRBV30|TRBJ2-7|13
CACRLAGGREQYF
TGTGCCTGCAGACTAGCGGGGGGCAGGGAGCAGTACTTC
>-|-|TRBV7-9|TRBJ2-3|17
CASSYQPGTPDTDTQYF
TGTGCCAGCAGTTACCAACCTGGGACTCCCGACACAGATACGCAGTATTTT
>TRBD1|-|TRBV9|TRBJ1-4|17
CASSVAPQLGTGEKLFF
TGTGCCAGCAGCGTAGCACCGCAACTTGGGACAGGAGAAAAACTGTTTTTT
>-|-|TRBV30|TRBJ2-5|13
CAWSVLVQETQYF
TGTGCCTGGAGTGTACTAGTTCAAGAGACCCAGTACTTC
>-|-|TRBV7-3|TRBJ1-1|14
CASSSGQPNTEAFF
TGTGCCAGCAGCTCAGGACAGCCGAACACTGAAGCTTTCTTT
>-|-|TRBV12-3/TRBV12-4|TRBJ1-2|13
CASRPTGYYGYTF
TGTGCCAGCAGACCGACAGGTTACTATGGCTACACCTTC
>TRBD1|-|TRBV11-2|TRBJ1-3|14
CASSSDRGRNTIYF
TGTGCCAGCAGCAGCGACAGGGGCCGAAACACCATATATTTT
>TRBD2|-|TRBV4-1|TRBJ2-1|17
CASSQGLAGGIYNEQFF
TGCGCCAGCAGCCAAGGACTAGCGGGGGGAATCTACAATGAGCAGTTCTTC
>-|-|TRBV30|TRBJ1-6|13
CAWTKTVNSPLHF
TGTGCCTGGACGAAGACAGTTAATTCACCCCTCCACTTT
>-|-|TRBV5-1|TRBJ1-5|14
CASSLQGGNQPQHF
TGCGCCAGCAGCTTACAGGGAGGCAATCAGCCCCAGCATTTT
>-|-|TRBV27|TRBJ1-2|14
CASSPTWEGYGYTF
TGTGCCAGCAGTCCCACCTGGGAGGGGTATGGCTACACCTTC
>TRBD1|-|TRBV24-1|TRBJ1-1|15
CATSETGQGETEAFF
TGTGCCACCAGTGAAACTGGACAGGGAGAGACTGAAGCTTTCTTT
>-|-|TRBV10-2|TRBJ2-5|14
CASSAWGRQETQYF
TGCGCCAGCAGTGCGTGGGGGCGACAAGAGACCCAGTACTTC
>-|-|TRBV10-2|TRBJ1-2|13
CASSDMTAYGYTF
TGCGCCAGCAGTGACATGACAGCTTATGGCTACACCTTC
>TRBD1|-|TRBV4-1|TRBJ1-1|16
CASSQDPDRDTTLAFF
TGCGCCAGCAGCCAAGATCCGGACAGGGATACTACGTTAGCTTTCTTT
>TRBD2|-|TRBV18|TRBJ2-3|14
CASSPRTRTDTQYF
TGTGCCAGCTCACCCCGGACTAGAACAGATACGCAGTATTTT
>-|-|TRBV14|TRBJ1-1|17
CASSPPRRGQRGTEAFF
TGTGCCAGCAGCCCCCCCCGAAGGGGCCAAAGAGGCACTGAAGCTTTCTTT
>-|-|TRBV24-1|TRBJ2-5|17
CATSDRRTARYQETQYF
TGTGCCACCAGTGACCGCCGGACAGCCCGGTACCAAGAGACCCAGTACTTC
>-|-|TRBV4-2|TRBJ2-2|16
CASSQDLRRGAGELFF
TGTGCCAGCAGCCAAGACCTCCGCCGCGGCGCCGGGGAGCTGTTTTTT
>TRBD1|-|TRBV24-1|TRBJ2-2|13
CATSEQGPGELFF
TGTGCCACCAGTGAACAGGGGCCCGGGGAGCTGTTTTTT
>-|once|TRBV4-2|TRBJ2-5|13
CASSQRARETQYF
TGTGCCAGCAGCCAGCGGGCGAGGGAGACCCAGTACTTC
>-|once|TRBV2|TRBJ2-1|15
CASSSSRVGDNEQFF
TGTGCCAGCAGTTCTTCCAGGGTAGGAGACAATGAGCAGTTCTTC
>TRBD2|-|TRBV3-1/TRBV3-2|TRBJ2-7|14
CASSTRTSGDEQYF
TGTGCCAGCAGCACCCGGACTAGCGGGGACGAGCAGTACTTC
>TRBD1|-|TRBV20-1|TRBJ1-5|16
CSASRQGAPQGQPQHF
TGCAGTGCTAGTAGGCAGGGGGCCCCCCAGGGGCAGCCCCAGCATTTT
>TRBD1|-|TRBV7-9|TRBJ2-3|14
CASSAVRGPDTQYF
TGTGCCAGCAGCGCCGTAAGGGGGCCAGATACGCAGTATTTT
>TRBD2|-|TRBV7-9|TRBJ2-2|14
CASRVAGDTGELFF
TGTGCCAGCAGGGTAGCGGGGGACACCGGGGAGCTGTTTTTT